A single sample gave rise to the 25 T cell receptor beta chains below, sequenced in a study of identical twins. Using its own MiXCR run on the 5' RACE reads, TCRdb lists one record per CDR3 protein. The sample lists under 350,000 distinct CDR3 sequences; roughly 9% were seen once. The sample was also reused in another study, on yellow fever vaccine responses in identical twins.

The sequenced sample was CD8+ T cells sorted from blood. Source of these receptors: a woman between 18 and 30 years old in good health.

The chain links TRBV6-2 or TRBV6-3 to TRBJ2-7; possible D gene TRBD1, 6 bases. Germline-derived CDR1 and CDR2 are MNHEY and SVGEGT. Trimming took 8 bases from V and 2 from J, leaving 28 bases between them. This CDR3 has 18 residues. CDR3 bases: TGTGCCAGCTGGACTGATTCTATGGGACACCCGACGGCCTACGAGCAGTACTTC. Its translation is CASWTDSMGHPTAYEQYF.

The chain carries TRBV20-1 and TRBJ2-3; perhaps TRBD2 as D (5 bases). The CDR3 runs to 18 residues. The V end lost 2 bases, the J end lost 0 bases, and 21 bases lay between the germline ends. The germline V gene has CDR1 DFQATT and CDR2 SNEGSKA (reference sequence). DNA of the CDR3: TGCAGTGCTAGACCTTCTAGCAGATTCAGTTTAAGCACAGATACGCAGTATTTT. Amino acids: CSARPSSRFSLSTDTQYF.

There are a few counts of this clonotype. The rearrangement links TRBV29-1 to TRBJ2-2; the D is unclear. V was pared by 2 bases and J by 1 base, with 14 bases between. The CDR3 is 16 amino acids. Germline values: CDR1 SQVTM, CDR2 ANQGSEA. As DNA, the CDR3 is TGCAGCGTTGAACTCTGGACCGGACGGAACACCGGGGAGCTGTTTTTT. This sequence encodes CSVELWTGRNTGELFF.

This clonotype was seen at least ten times. V is TRBV12-3 or TRBV12-4 and J is TRBJ1-5; D gene ambiguous. The V end lost 5 bases, the J end lost 1 base, and 6 bases lay between the germline ends. The CDR3 runs 13 residues. CDR3 nucleotides: TGTGCCAGCAGTATTTTCAGCAATCAGCCCCAGCATTTT. Its protein product is CASSIFSNQPQHF.

This clonotype was observed at least ten times. This chain connects TRBV7-9 to TRBJ2-1; 7 nucleotides agree with TRBD2. The CDR3 loop spans 15 amino acids. V was pared by 7 bases and J by 7 bases, with 13 bases of the junction left unmatched. Germline-derived CDR1 and CDR2 are SEHNR and FQNEAQ (reference sequence). The CDR3 loop reads CASIPSGDYKNEQFF. The CDR3 nucleotides read TGTGCCAGCATCCCTTCGGGGGACTACAAAAATGAGCAGTTCTTC.

The genes are TRBV4-1 and TRBJ2-5, with D hard to call. With 1 base removed from V and 5 bases from J, the gap between germline ends came to 20 bases. The CDR3 length is 17 residues. Germline V gives CDR1 MGHRA, CDR2 YSYEKL. CDR3: CASSQVESASLGETQYF. The CDR3 DNA follows: TGCGCCAGCAGCCAAGTCGAGTCCGCTTCATTAGGGGAGACCCAGTACTTC.

Many counts were recorded for this clonotype. The chain links TRBV12-3 or TRBV12-4 to TRBJ2-3; D remains unclear. This CDR3 contains 12 residues. The V end lost 5 bases, the J end lost 5 bases, and 8 bases lay between the germline ends. In nucleotides, the CDR3 is TGTGCCAGCAGTCTCCGAGGAGATACGCAGTATTTT. This codes for CASSLRGDTQYF.

V and J are TRBV5-6 and TRBJ2-1, with D tentatively TRBD1 (5 bases). Germline V gives CDR1 SGHDT, CDR2 YYEEEE. The CDR3 totals 13 residues. V lost 6 bases and J 9 bases, leaving 16 bases between the germline ends. The CDR3 here is CASIPRAGLEQFF. In nucleotides, the CDR3 is TGTGCCAGCATCCCCAGGGCAGGTCTTGAGCAGTTCTTC.

Comment on this clonotype: This may come from a read error, since a much larger clone is one base off. V and J are TRBV4-3 and TRBJ2-3; D gene unclear. Germline V gene data show CDR1 as LGHNA and CDR2 as YSLEER. CDR3 size: 13 residues. The CDR3 sequence is CASGQISTDTQYF. CDR3 in DNA: TGCGCCAGCGGCCAGATCAGCACAGATACGCAGTATTTT.

This clonotype was recorded a few times. The chain is built from TRBV5-6 and TRBJ2-7; 10 bases are a match to TRBD1. CDR1 is SGHDT, CDR2 YYEEEE, per germline. V trimming: 3 bases; J trimming: 3 bases; junction bases outside the gene matches: 6. The CDR3 sequence is 15 residues long. CDR3 DNA: TGTGCCAGCAGCTATCCGGGACAGGGGATCTACGAGCAGTACTTC. This codes for CASSYPGQGIYEQYF.

This clonotype has more than one count but fewer than ten. J is TRBJ2-1 and V is TRBV11-2; TRBD1 is a possible D gene (7 bases). Looked up from germline, CDR1 is SGHAT and CDR2 is FQNNGV. The CDR3 sequence is 16 residues long. V lost 7 bases to trimming and J lost 2 bases, with 18 bases between them. The CDR3 sequence is CASTSGLGQTYNEQFF. The CDR3 DNA is TGTGCCAGCACTTCGGGACTGGGACAGACCTACAATGAGCAGTTCTTC.

This clonotype has ten or more counts. This chain joins TRBV27 and TRBJ2-7, with 8 bases aligning to TRBD2. Germline V gene data show CDR1 as MNHEY and CDR2 as SMNVEV (reference sequence). V dropped 10 bases and J dropped 5; count of bases not matched to a gene: 10. CDR3 length: 13 residues. The DNA of the CDR3 is TGTGCCACCTCCGGGACTAGTGTCCACGAGCAGTACTTC. Translating gives CATSGTSVHEQYF.

The rearrangement joins TRBV9 to TRBJ2-3, with D possibly being TRBD1 (6 bases). The V gene's germline CDR1 is SGDLS and CDR2 YYNGEE. V was trimmed by 4 bases and J by 2 bases, leaving 17 bases between them. There are 16 residues in the CDR3. CDR3 DNA sequence: TGTGCCAGCAGCCCATCCAGTATGGGGGCCACAGATACGCAGTATTTT. It translates to CASSPSSMGATDTQYF. Combining the CDR3 with reference TRBV9 and TRBJ2-3 gives the whole variable domain DSGVTQTPKHLITATGQRVTLRCSPRSGDLSVYWYQQSLDQGLQFLIQYYNGEERAKGNILERFSAQQFPDLHSELNLSSLELGDSALYFCASSPSSMGATDTQYFGPGTRLTVL.

About this clonotype itself: Being one base from a much bigger clone, this may be a read error. The chain combines TRBV10-2 with TRBJ2-5, with TRBD1 identical over 7 bases. Germline CDR1 and CDR2: WSHSY and SAAADI. V lost 7 bases to trimming and J lost 5 bases; unmatched junction nucleotides: 13. The CDR3 is 15 amino acids. CDR3: CASKDTGVVEETQYF. The CDR3 DNA sequence: TGCGCCAGCAAAGACACAGGGGTGGTAGAGGAGACCCAGTACTTC.

This clonotype has just a few counts. The gene calls are TRBV30 and TRBJ2-3; perhaps TRBD2 as D (6 bases). This CDR3 is built from 15 residues. Trimming took 3 bases from V and 0 from J, leaving 13 bases between them. Germline V CDR1 and CDR2: GTSNPN, SVGIG (reference sequence). CDR3 region: CAWRAGYISTDTQYF. CDR3 sequence (DNA): TGTGCCTGGAGAGCGGGTTACATTAGCACAGATACGCAGTATTTT.

This clonotype was counted only a few times. The rearrangement links TRBV3-1 to TRBJ2-6, with unresolved D. The ends were cut back, 1 base at V and 4 bases at J, with 20 bases in the middle. This CDR3 has 19 amino acids. Germline CDR1 and CDR2: LGHDT and YNNKEL (reference sequence). The CDR3 nucleotides read TGTGCCAGCAGCCAAGGGTTCCCCTCAGGCCCCCCCGGGGCCAACGTCCTGACTTTC. Encoded protein: CASSQGFPSGPPGANVLTF.

The chain uses TRBV4-2 and TRBJ2-3, with D perhaps TRBD1 or TRBD2 (6 bases each). Germline CDR1 reads LGHNA; CDR2 reads YNFKEQ. This CDR3 has 19 amino acids. Trimming shortened V by 3 bases and J by 2 bases, and 24 bases separated the two germline ends. Here the CDR3 reads CASSQAPVGDGGITDTQYF. DNA for the CDR3: TGTGCCAGCAGCCAGGCCCCCGTGGGGGACGGGGGCATCACAGATACGCAGTATTTT.

This clonotype occurred many times. The rearrangement uses TRBV27 and TRBJ1-4; a weak D match, TRBD1 (6 bases). Germline assignment: CDR1 MNHEY and CDR2 SMNVEV (reference sequence). The CDR3 consists of 16 residues. The ends were cut back, 11 bases at V and 6 bases at J, with 25 bases in the middle. The CDR3 region is CAPVYWTGQIDEKLFF. In DNA, the CDR3 is TGTGCCCCAGTTTATTGGACGGGACAAATAGATGAAAAACTGTTTTTT.

CDR3 bases: TGTGCCAGCAGGGACAGTCTCTCCTACGAGCAGTACTTC. Translation: CASRDSLSYEQYF. The chain recombines TRBV2 with TRBJ2-7; a weak D match, TRBD1 (6 bases). Trimming took off 6 bases at V and 0 bases at J, with 9 bases between the two ends. The V gene's germline CDR1 is SNHLY and CDR2 FYNNEI. The length of the CDR3 is 13 residues.

This clonotype was seen repeatedly, ten times or more. The chain joins TRBV7-2 to TRBJ2-1, with 11 bases fitting TRBD2. V dropped 4 bases and J dropped 7; count of bases not matched to a gene: 12. CDR3 length: 17 amino acids. Per germline, CDR1 SGHTA and CDR2 FQGNSA. This CDR3 reads CASSSSGLAGGRNEQFF. CDR3 bases: TGTGCCAGCAGCTCCTCCGGCCTAGCGGGGGGCCGGAATGAGCAGTTCTTC.

This clonotype appeared many times. V usage is TRBV7-9 and J usage is TRBJ1-1, with D perhaps matching TRBD1 (5 bases). The CDR3 is made up of 15 amino acids. Germline V gives CDR1 SEHNR, CDR2 FQNEAQ (reference sequence). The germline V and J ends were trimmed by 4 bases and 0 bases, with 12 bases remaining between them. The CDR3 loop is CASSSDRKMNTEAFF. DNA for the CDR3: TGTGCCAGCAGCTCCGACAGAAAAATGAACACTGAAGCTTTCTTT.

There are a few counts of this clonotype. J is TRBJ2-5 and V is TRBV7-9, with D possibly matching TRBD1 (6 bases). The CDR3 sequence is 17 residues long. The ends were cut back, 5 bases at V and 0 bases at J, with 19 bases in the middle. Germline V gene lookup returns CDR1 SEHNR and CDR2 FQNEAQ (reference sequence). CDR3 region: CASSPQGLGADQETQYF. The CDR3 DNA reads TGTGCCAGCAGCCCCCAGGGGCTGGGGGCGGACCAAGAGACCCAGTACTTC. Drawing the rest from reference TRBV7-9 and TRBJ2-5, the complete variable domain is DTGVSQNPRHKITKRGQNVTFRCDPISEHNRLYWYRQTLGQGPEFLTYFQNEAQLEKSRLLSDRFSAERPKGSFSTLEIQRTEQGDSAMYLCASSPQGLGADQETQYFGPGTRLLVL.

This clonotype was seen repeatedly, ten times or more. The gene calls are TRBV7-9 and TRBJ2-1, with D perhaps TRBD1 or TRBD2 (6 bases each). This CDR3 comprises 16 residues. The V gene lost 1 base and the J gene lost 1 base, with 11 bases spanning the gap. Germline loops: CDR1 SEHNR, CDR2 FQNEAQ (reference sequence). CDR3 in DNA: TGTGCCAGCAGCTTAGAAGGGGGGAGGTCCTACAATGAGCAGTTCTTC. It codes for CASSLEGGRSYNEQFF.

This clonotype showed up many times. The chain joins TRBV20-1 to TRBJ1-2, with D uncertain. CDR3 length equals 16 residues. Germline V CDR1 and CDR2: DFQATT, SNEGSKA (reference sequence). The germline V and J ends were trimmed by 0 bases and 6 bases, with 20 bases remaining between them. In DNA form, the CDR3 reads TGCAGTGCTAGAGATGTGTCGACGGCCTCCCGGGATGGCTACACCTTC. Amino acids: CSARDVSTASRDGYTF.

This clonotype was counted a few times. This chain connects TRBV29-1 to TRBJ2-1; the D gene is possibly TRBD1 (6 bases). The V end lost 7 bases, the J end lost 4 bases, and 14 bases lay between the germline ends. Germline lookup yields CDR1 SQVTM and CDR2 ANQGSEA. This CDR3 region has 13 residues. The CDR3 nucleotides read TGCAGCGCCTTTCCACAGGGATACAATGAGCAGTTCTTC. This codes for CSAFPQGYNEQFF.